This TCR beta chain appears in the sequencing data of a study of blood T cell repertoires in COVID-19. Study context: Samples representing acute and convalescent COVID-19 were sourced from the United States, Italy and Spain. From T cells, B-cell-depleted T cells, or PBMCs came the material, which was cDNA or gDNA.

The assay was immunoSEQ multiplex PCR, and TCRdb's table has in-frame clones only and misses some. The repertoire has 80,000 to 100,000 clones, 86% of them found once; the top ten carry around 20%. The CDR3 consists of 15 residues. From germline, CDR1 is LNHNV and CDR2 YYDKDF (reference sequence). Trimming took 0 bases from V and 8 from J, leaving 13 bases between them. What was sequenced was peripheral blood. The chain employs TRBV15 and TRBJ1-4; D might be TRBD1 (5 bases). This TCR was recovered from a woman of 80 years or more with acute or convalescent COVID-19. The DNA for the CDR3 is TGTGCCACCAGCAGAGATGGGGCTTCGGAAGAAAAACTGTTTTTT. It encodes CATSRDGASEEKLFF.